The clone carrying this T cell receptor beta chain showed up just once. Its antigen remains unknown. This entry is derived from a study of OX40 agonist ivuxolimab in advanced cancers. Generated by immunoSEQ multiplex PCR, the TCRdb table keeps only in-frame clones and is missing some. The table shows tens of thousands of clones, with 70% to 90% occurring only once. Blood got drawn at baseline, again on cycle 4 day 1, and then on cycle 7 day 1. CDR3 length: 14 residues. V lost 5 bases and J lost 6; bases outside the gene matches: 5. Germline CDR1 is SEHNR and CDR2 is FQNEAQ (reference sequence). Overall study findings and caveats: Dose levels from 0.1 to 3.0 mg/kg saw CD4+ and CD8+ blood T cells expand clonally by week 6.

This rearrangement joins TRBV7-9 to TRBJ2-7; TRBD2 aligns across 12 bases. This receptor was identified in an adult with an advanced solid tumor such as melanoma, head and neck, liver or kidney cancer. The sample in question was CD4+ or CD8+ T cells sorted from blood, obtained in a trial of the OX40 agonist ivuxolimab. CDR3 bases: TGTGCCAGCAGCCCGACTAGCGGGAGTCCCGAGCAGTACTTC. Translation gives CASSPTSGSPEQYF. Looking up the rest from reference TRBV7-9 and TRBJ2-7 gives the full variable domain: DTGVSQNPRHKITKRGQNVTFRCDPISEHNRLYWYRQTLGQGPEFLTYFQNEAQLEKSRLLSDRFSAERPKGSFSTLEIQRTEQGDSAMYLCASSPTSGSPEQYFGPGTRLTVT.